The 29 T cell receptor beta chains presented below share a single source sample, sequenced in a study of human T cells and chemical hapten exposure. TCRdb reanalysed the RACE reads using MiXCR and keeps one entry per CDR3 protein. The repertoire holds about 50,000 distinct CDR3 sequences, with roughly 4% as singletons. This sample's time point: healthy volunteer bleed at 2 weeks. The authors extracted total RNA from unfractionated whole blood. The sequencing input was whole blood. These receptors originate from a female donor in good health. Some clones in this sample may be carry-over from other donors' samples.

This clonotype was seen at least ten times. The chain has TRBV13 and TRBJ1-1; tentatively, D is TRBD1 (5 bases). Looked up from germline, CDR1 is PRHDT and CDR2 is FYEKMQ (reference sequence). The CDR3 is 13 residues long. The V end was cut by 4 bases, the J end by 6 bases, with 12 bases between. CDR3 residues: CASSSDRRAEAFF. The CDR3 nucleotides read TGTGCCAGCAGCTCCGACAGAAGAGCTGAAGCTTTCTTT.

CDR3 sequence reads: CSARSGPTEAFF. In DNA form, the CDR3 reads TGCAGTGCTAGGTCGGGCCCTACTGAAGCTTTCTTT. This chain joins TRBV20-1 and TRBJ1-1; D gene unclear. Germline V gene data show CDR1 as DFQATT and CDR2 as SNEGSKA (reference sequence). This CDR3 is 12 amino acids long. V gave up 3 bases and J gave up 5 bases, with 10 bases separating them.

This clonotype was picked up many times. The CDR3 DNA follows: TGTGCCAGCAGCTTACCCCTTAGCACAGATACGCAGTATTTT. Translating gives CASSLPLSTDTQYF. The chain is built from TRBV5-4 and TRBJ2-3, with no clear D. The V end was cut by 2 bases, the J end by 0 bases, with 7 bases between. Germline CDR1 is SGHNT and CDR2 is YYREEE (reference sequence). This CDR3 comprises 14 residues.

This chain links TRBV3-1 with TRBJ2-3; no clear D gene. This CDR3 contains 16 residues. Deletions cut 1 base from V and 4 bases from J, with 15 bases between. Per germline, CDR1 LGHDT and CDR2 YNNKEL (reference sequence). The CDR3 DNA sequence: TGTGCCAGCAGCCAAGGGGGTTACTTGAGCCCAGATACGCAGTATTTT. It codes for CASSQGGYLSPDTQYF.

The rearrangement uses TRBV5-5 and TRBJ1-3; unclear D gene. V was cut by 0 bases and J by 8 bases, with 24 bases left in between. CDR3 length equals 18 residues. The V gene's germline CDR1 is SGHKS and CDR2 YYEKEE (reference sequence). Here the CDR3 reads CASSLAPSREMRSDTIYF. Written as DNA, the CDR3 is TGTGCCAGCAGCTTGGCCCCTAGTCGGGAAATGCGGAGCGACACCATATATTTT.

This chain joins TRBV5-1 and TRBJ1-1; D is uncertain. Germline assignment: CDR1 SGHRS and CDR2 YFSETQ. Trimming took off 7 bases at V and 1 base at J, with 17 bases between the two ends. There are 15 residues in the CDR3. The CDR3 nucleotides are TGCGCCAGCCATTACTCGGGGAATTCGAACACTGAAGCTTTCTTT. Translation gives CASHYSGNSNTEAFF.

At least ten counts were recorded for this clonotype. The chain is built from TRBV29-1 and TRBJ1-1; D is perhaps TRBD1 (6 bases). V was shortened by 6 bases and J by 4 bases, with 9 bases between the two germline ends. Germline V gene data show CDR1 as SQVTM and CDR2 as ANQGSEA. This CDR3 spans 11 amino acids. The CDR3 spells CSVRTATEAFF. In DNA form, the CDR3 reads TGCAGCGTCCGGACAGCCACTGAAGCTTTCTTT.

This clonotype was counted ten times or more. The V call is TRBV10-3, the J call TRBJ2-1; maybe TRBD1 (6 bases). The V end was cut by 5 bases, the J end by 4 bases, with 9 bases between. This CDR3 comprises 13 residues. The germline V gene encodes CDR1 ENHRY and CDR2 SYGVKD. The CDR3 DNA sequence: TGTGCCATCAGTCCGGGACATTACAATGAGCAGTTCTTC. It translates to CAISPGHYNEQFF.

This clonotype appeared many times. The rearrangement links TRBV25-1 to TRBJ2-7; TRBD1 matches at 7 bases. CDR1 MGHDK and CDR2 SYGVNS come from the germline V gene. The CDR3 loop spans 15 amino acids. The ends lost 4 bases at V and 2 bases at J; junction bases unmatched: 8. Here the CDR3 DNA reads TGTGCCAGCAGTGTTTTGGCAGGGGGAACCTACGAGCAGTACTTC. Translating gives CASSVLAGGTYEQYF.

Many counts were recorded for this clonotype. This chain joins TRBV6-5 and TRBJ1-1; 7 bases match TRBD1. This CDR3 spans 14 amino acids. Germline-derived CDR1 and CDR2 are MNHEY and SVGAGI. V shed 2 bases, J shed 5 bases, and the junction held 5 bases outside the gene matches. The CDR3 DNA reads TGTGCCAGCAGTTACCAAGGGGGCTGGACTGAAGCTTTCTTT. As protein: CASSYQGGWTEAFF.

The sample holds many counts of this clonotype. J is TRBJ1-2 and V is TRBV21-1; the table's D call TRBD1 went unverified against the DNA. TRBV21-1 constitutes a pseudogene. CDR3 length: 18 amino acids. The CDR3 here is CASSKNAGRTMRRLGYTF. The CDR3 nucleotides are TGTGCCAGCAGCAAGAACGCGGGACGGACTATGCGTAGACTGGGCTACACCTTC.

This chain uses TRBV29-1 with TRBJ1-1; D ambiguous. CDR3 length: 14 residues. Deletions cut 3 bases from V and 0 bases from J, with 11 bases between. Germline-derived CDR1 and CDR2 are SQVTM and ANQGSEA. CDR3 nucleotides: TGCAGCGTTGATAAGGGAGGGCTGAACACTGAAGCTTTCTTT. It translates to CSVDKGGLNTEAFF.

This clonotype was seen at least ten times. The genes are TRBV5-1 and TRBJ2-7; no definite D call. CDR1 SGHRS and CDR2 YFSETQ come from the germline V gene. This CDR3 is built from 12 residues. Trimming took off 9 bases at V and 0 bases at J, with 10 bases between the two ends. This chain's CDR3 is CATGPGSYEQYF. CDR3 sequence (DNA): TGCGCCACCGGGCCCGGCTCCTACGAGCAGTACTTC.

This clonotype has at least ten counts. The V gene is TRBV6-2 or TRBV6-3, the J gene TRBJ1-5; D unclear. Germline V gene lookup returns CDR1 MNHEY and CDR2 SVGEGT. This CDR3 spans 11 amino acids. Trimming cost V 3 bases and J 6 bases, with 3 bases left between them. CDR3 sequence (DNA): TGTGCCAGCAGTTATCCTCAGCCCCAGCATTTT. Residues: CASSYPQPQHF.

This clonotype was counted ten times or more. This chain uses TRBV7-9 with TRBJ2-7; 7 bases fit TRBD1. The CDR3 length is 14 residues. J gave up 5 bases and V 4 bases, and 8 bases lay outside the gene matches. Germline CDR1 is SEHNR and CDR2 is FQNEAQ (reference sequence). The CDR3 loop is CASSSTGPGNEQYF. CDR3 nucleotides: TGTGCCAGCAGCTCGACAGGGCCGGGTAACGAGCAGTACTTC.

This clonotype was seen at least ten times. J is TRBJ2-7 and V is TRBV2; TRBD2 aligns across 8 bases. This CDR3 has 13 amino acids. The ends lost 6 bases at V and 5 bases at J; junction bases unmatched: 6. Germline CDR1 is SNHLY and CDR2 is FYNNEI. The CDR3 DNA follows: TGTGCCAGCAGAGGACTAGCTTTGAACGAGCAGTACTTC. Amino acids: CASRGLALNEQYF.

This clonotype was counted a few times. This chain connects TRBV15 to TRBJ2-6, with a possible D match to TRBD1 (6 bases). The V end lost 3 bases, the J end lost 0 bases, and 15 bases lay between the germline ends. The germline V gene has CDR1 LNHNV and CDR2 YYDKDF (reference sequence). This CDR3 is built from 18 residues. The CDR3, as DNA: TGTGCCACCAGCAGGGGGCCGGTGGGGGCCTCTGGGGCCAACGTCCTGACTTTC. Protein product: CATSRGPVGASGANVLTF.

This clonotype was found a few times. The chain links TRBV4-1 to TRBJ1-3; 10 positions match TRBD1. Germline trimming cut 5 bases from V and 0 bases from J; bases unmatched to any gene: 22. This CDR3 has 22 amino acids. CDR1 and CDR2 from the germline V gene are MGHRA and YSYEKL. The CDR3 sequence is CASSYNPPTGGYFTPSGNTIYF. CDR3 DNA: TGCGCCAGCAGCTATAATCCTCCGACAGGGGGCTATTTCACCCCCTCTGGAAACACCATATATTTT.

This clonotype was picked up a small number of times. The chain employs TRBV4-1 and TRBJ1-4; D is uncertain. This CDR3 contains 18 residues. Germline lookup yields CDR1 MGHRA and CDR2 YSYEKL. V lost 0 bases and J lost 0, with 14 bases in between. CDR3 nucleotide sequence: TGCGCCAGCAGCCAAGAGCGGTCTCCCCCGGCAACTAATGAAAAACTGTTTTTT. This codes for CASSQERSPPATNEKLFF.

This clonotype was counted ten times or more. The chain carries TRBV29-1 and TRBJ2-7, with 8 bases fitting TRBD1. V trimming: 4 bases; J trimming: 4 bases; junction bases outside the gene matches: 3. Germline V gene lookup returns CDR1 SQVTM and CDR2 ANQGSEA. The CDR3 is 12 amino acids. The CDR3 loop is CSVARGRYEQYF. The CDR3 DNA is TGCAGCGTTGCCAGGGGGCGGTACGAGCAGTACTTC.

This clonotype was found many times. J is TRBJ2-2 and V is TRBV18, with D perhaps matching TRBD1 (5 bases). V lost 4 bases to trimming and J lost 0 bases, with 9 bases between them. The CDR3 covers 15 residues. Germline V gives CDR1 KGHSH, CDR2 LQKENI. CDR3 sequence: CASSRGAANTGELFF. The CDR3 DNA follows: TGTGCCAGCTCACGGGGCGCCGCGAACACCGGGGAGCTGTTTTTT.

The table lists this clonotype with many counts. The chain recombines TRBV7-6 with TRBJ2-1; D possibly uses TRBD1 or TRBD2 (5 bases each). Germline CDR1 SGHVS, CDR2 FNYEAQ. V gave up 5 bases and J gave up 0 bases, with 17 bases separating them. CDR3 length equals 17 residues. The CDR3 DNA sequence: TGTGCCAGCAGCGTTGGGACCAAGACCAGCTCCTACAATGAGCAGTTCTTC. Translation: CASSVGTKTSSYNEQFF.

This clonotype came up many times. The chain links TRBV6-5 to TRBJ2-7; 10 bases align to TRBD1. Germline V CDR1 and CDR2: MNHEY, SVGAGI. V lost 6 bases, J lost 7 bases, and 12 bases stayed unmatched. The CDR3 has 15 residues. In DNA, the CDR3 is TGTGCCAGCAGCAAAATGGGGACAGGGGTCGGGGAGCAGTACTTC. Residues: CASSKMGTGVGEQYF.

This clonotype has a count of ten or more. The genes are TRBV6-6 and TRBJ1-1; D unclear. Germline V CDR1 and CDR2: MNHNY, SVGAGI (reference sequence). The CDR3 extends over 12 amino acids. Deletions cut 6 bases from V and 0 bases from J, with 5 bases between. The CDR3 here is CASRIMNTEAFF. The CDR3 bases are TGTGCCAGCAGGATCATGAACACTGAAGCTTTCTTT.

This clonotype was counted many times. The CDR3 sequence is CASSFRLAGYTDTQYF. DNA of the CDR3: TGTGCCAGCAGTTTCCGACTAGCGGGGTACACAGATACGCAGTATTTT. The V call is TRBV12-3 or TRBV12-4, the J call TRBJ2-3, with 11 bases fitting TRBD2. CDR3 length equals 16 residues. The J segment lost 2 bases and the V segment lost 3 bases, leaving 4 bases of the junction unmatched.

This clonotype came up many times. This chain joins TRBV6-2 or TRBV6-3 and TRBJ1-4; D remains ambiguous. V was cut by 2 bases and J by 5 bases, with 9 bases left in between. The CDR3 is 14 amino acids. Per the germline V gene, CDR1 is MNHEY and CDR2 is SVGEGT. CDR3: CASSYVAANEKLFF. The CDR3 DNA is TGTGCCAGCAGTTACGTCGCAGCAAATGAAAAACTGTTTTTT.

This clonotype came up many times. V gene TRBV4-3 combines with J gene TRBJ2-1, with 11 nucleotides matching TRBD2. CDR3 length: 17 residues. Germline-derived CDR1 and CDR2 are LGHNA and YSLEER. Germline trimming cut 5 bases from V and 6 bases from J; bases unmatched to any gene: 12. CDR3 loop: CASSAGSGGASVNEQFF. CDR3 bases: TGCGCCAGCAGCGCTGGTAGCGGGGGGGCCTCAGTCAATGAGCAGTTCTTC.

There are many counts of this clonotype. V gene TRBV12-3 or TRBV12-4 combines with J gene TRBJ1-1; tentatively, D is TRBD1 (6 bases). V was clipped by 1 base and J by 6 bases, with 12 bases between them. This CDR3 contains 14 residues. The CDR3 sequence is CASSLGGGESEAFF. Here the CDR3 DNA reads TGTGCCAGCAGTTTAGGTGGGGGCGAATCTGAAGCTTTCTTT.

This clonotype has ten or more counts. This chain uses TRBV7-2 with TRBJ2-3, with D possibly being TRBD1 (5 bases). V was pared by 1 base and J by 2 bases, with 10 bases between. Germline loops: CDR1 SGHTA, CDR2 FQGNSA. This CDR3 comprises 15 residues. This CDR3 reads CASSLVAGITDTQYF. The CDR3 DNA reads TGTGCCAGCAGCTTAGTTGCAGGGATCACAGATACGCAGTATTTT.